This TCR beta chain was captured by sequencing in a study of T cell repertoires in cytomegalovirus infection (dated by TCRdb to 2018 to 2020). Regarding the research as a whole: Recently identified HLA-C-restricted CMV epitopes, whose presentation resists viral immunomodulation, were targeted by peptide stimulations together with well-studied HLA-B-restricted epitopes. Because public TCR beta signatures pointed to carriage of CMV infection together with the matching HLA type, the HLA type of each donor mattered for the analysis. General conclusions and limits of the study: In both this cohort and an independent cohort of some 380 donors, the cumulative frequency of public TCR beta family members distinguished carriers of CMV infection plus the relevant HLA type. The ex vivo response was dominated by HLA-C-restricted CMV-specific TCR beta clonotypes, and the single most frequent clonotype in two of eight donors was supplied by these HLA-C-restricted clonotypes.

The reads were generated on an Illumina HiSeq 1500. Clones were called with MiXCR by TCRdb after fastp trimmed the public reads at Q25, and only in-frame beta chains were retained. Entries that share a CDR3 protein sequence are merged under the most common genes and DNA. For this sample there are roughly 860,000 distinct CDR3 sequences; over 25% appear just once. 9.5% to 15% of the sample goes to the ten largest clones. Worth noting for this clonotype: Its antigen is not yet known. No base quality values were provided; no much bigger clone lies one nucleotide off.

The CDR3 has 16 amino acids, counting the end cysteine and phenylalanine. Only the CDR3 portion is preserved as DNA: 48 bases, with reading frame beginning at the first base. CDR1 and CDR2 are drawn from the germline V gene: MNHEY, SVGEGT. Trimmed from V: 3 bases; trimmed from J: 4 bases; junction bases lacking a gene match: 10. The treatment or condition tag for this specimen amounts to: in vitro stimulation with specific CMV peptide epitopes to enrich CMV-specific T cells. This receptor was identified in a human donor in good health (CMV status not recorded). Some clones in this sample may be carry-over from other donors' samples. Sequencing used cultured CD8+ T cells from PBMCs, obtained from culture after CMV antigen stimulation. The chain is encoded by TRBV6-2 or TRBV6-3 joined to TRBJ1-1; 8 nucleotides in the junction match TRBD1. The CDR3 protein: CASSYPQGAMGTEAFF. The DNA is TGTGCCAGCAGTTATCCGCAGGGGGCAATGGGCACTGAAGCTTTCTTT.